This T cell receptor beta chain was identified in a study of blood T cell repertoires in COVID-19. Turning to the study itself: From the United States, Italy and Spain came samples of acute and convalescent COVID-19.

The CDR3 is 14 amino acids. Germline assignment: CDR1 SGHRS and CDR2 YFSETQ. Trimming left V 4 bases short and J 0 bases short, with 10 bases between. Only in-frame clones appear in the TCRdb table, and some are missing; sequencing was by immunoSEQ multiplex PCR. The sample holds approximately 100,000 clones, around 81% seen once. Source material: peripheral blood. This receptor was identified in a man aged 55 to 69 with acute or convalescent COVID-19. The chain combines TRBV5-1 with TRBJ1-1; D might be TRBD1 (6 bases). The CDR3, as DNA: TGCGCCAGCAGCCGGGACACCCTGAACACTGAAGCTTTCTTT. This encodes CASSRDTLNTEAFF.